One and the same sample provided the 10 T cell receptor beta chains below, sequenced in a study of blood T cells in healthy people across ages. The use of a sample-barcoded 5' primer and a J-beta primer mix characterized a second PCR of 7 to 11 cycles. TCRdb ran MiXCR on the 5' RACE reads and lists one entry per CDR3 protein. Of about 1 million distinct CDR3 sequences in the sample, 40% to 45% were seen once. The sequenced material came from blood. These receptors all stem from a woman aged 60-70 years in good health.

A few counts support this clonotype. This sequence joins TRBV4-2 and TRBJ2-1; TRBD1 matches 10 bases. The CDR3 is 17 amino acids. Germline V CDR1 and CDR2: LGHNA, YNFKEQ. The V and J ends lost 0 bases and 9 bases, in that order; junction bases with no gene match: 11. This CDR3 reads CASSQEWGTGVQGEQFF. Written as DNA, the CDR3 is TGTGCCAGCAGCCAAGAATGGGGGACAGGGGTTCAGGGTGAGCAGTTCTTC.

J is TRBJ2-5 and V is TRBV20-1; 9 bases are shared with TRBD1. The CDR3 sequence is 15 residues long. In germline, CDR1 is DFQATT, CDR2 SNEGSKA (reference sequence). The V segment lost 5 bases and the J segment 11 bases; nucleotides outside the gene matches: 18. The CDR3 DNA reads TGCAGTGCTTTGCCGGGACAGGGATTCTACAATGAGCAGTACTTC. Translation: CSALPGQGFYNEQYF.

A remark on this clonotype: This could be a read error, since a much larger clone is one nucleotide away. The chain carries TRBV6-2 or TRBV6-3 and TRBJ2-6; D is undetermined. The CDR3 contains 16 residues. The germline V and J ends were trimmed by 5 bases and 2 bases, with 13 bases remaining between them. Germline lookup yields CDR1 MNHEY and CDR2 SVGEGT. The CDR3 nucleotides are TGTGCCAGCAGTCTCATCCAGGTGGCTGGGGCCAACGTCCTGACTTTC. Translating it yields CASSLIQVAGANVLTF.

This clonotype has more than one count but fewer than ten. The V and J genes are TRBV29-1 and TRBJ2-5; 11 nucleotides line up with TRBD2. V lost 6 bases to trimming and J lost 7 bases; unmatched junction nucleotides: 7. In germline, CDR1 is SQVTM, CDR2 ANQGSEA. This CDR3 is built from 13 residues. For the CDR3, the DNA is TGCAGCGTCCTGGGACTAGCGGCCAGGACCCAGTACTTC. Its translation is CSVLGLAARTQYF.

The chain joins TRBV25-1 to TRBJ2-1; D is unresolved. V was trimmed by 6 bases and J by 3 bases, leaving 6 bases between them. CDR3 length: 12 residues. The V gene's germline CDR1 is MGHDK and CDR2 SYGVNS. The CDR3 nucleotides read TGTGCCAGCAGGAACGGCTACAATGAGCAGTTCTTC. Protein: CASRNGYNEQFF.

This clonotype has just a few counts. The chain combines TRBV15 with TRBJ2-7, with unresolved D. Germline-derived CDR1 and CDR2 are LNHNV and YYDKDF (reference sequence). The CDR3 extends over 14 amino acids. V was pared by 3 bases and J by 3 bases, with 12 bases between. Here the CDR3 reads CATSSEPTSYEQYF. The CDR3 coding sequence is TGTGCCACCAGCAGTGAACCGACAAGCTACGAGCAGTACTTC.

The J gene is TRBJ1-6, the V gene TRBV20-1; 7 bases line up with TRBD1. Germline V gene lookup returns CDR1 DFQATT and CDR2 SNEGSKA (reference sequence). The trim removed 5 bases at V and 8 bases at J, leaving 9 bases unmatched. The CDR3 sequence is 14 residues long. CDR3 in amino acids: CSARRGGSDSPLHF. CDR3 in DNA: TGCAGTGCTCGACGAGGGGGCTCGGATTCACCCCTCCACTTT.

Remarks on this clonotype: A much bigger clone sits one base away, suggesting this may be a read error. The rearrangement links TRBV5-1 to TRBJ2-4; 7 bases map to TRBD1. The DNA end favors TRBJ2-7, so the J call may be wrong. CDR1 is SGHRS, CDR2 YFSETQ, per germline. The CDR3 length is 14 residues. The CDR3 coding sequence is TGCGCCAGCAGCCTTCGGGGACAGACTGGCGAGCAGTACTTC. Residues: CASSLRGQTGEQYF.

This sequence joins TRBV4-2 and TRBJ1-6, with D perhaps TRBD1 (6 bases). CDR1 is LGHNA and CDR2 is YNFKEQ in the germline V gene. Trimming left V 0 bases short and J 2 bases short, with 8 bases between. The CDR3 sequence is 16 residues long. CDR3 region: CASSQEGGTYNSPLHF. Written as DNA, the CDR3 is TGTGCCAGCAGCCAAGAGGGGGGCACCTATAATTCACCCCTCCACTTT.

This clonotype was found a few times. The chain employs TRBV3-1 and TRBJ2-7; no reliable D call. Germline V CDR1 and CDR2: LGHDT, YNNKEL (reference sequence). The CDR3 runs 13 residues. V gave up 3 bases and J gave up 5 bases, with 11 bases separating them. DNA for the CDR3: TGTGCCAGCAGCCAGGTGGTGGGTAACGAGCAGTACTTC. Protein sequence: CASSQVVGNEQYF.